The 31 T cell receptor beta chains below come from one sample, sequenced in a study of early stage breast cancer tumors. TCRdb's table, derived via immunoSEQ multiplex PCR, lists solely in-frame clones and lacks some. The sample lists over 25,000 clones; 55% to 75% were seen once. The sequencing sample was made of blood. The receptors were gathered from a person aged 50 to 59 with breast cancer.

This clone was recorded a few times. This chain uses TRBV11-2 with TRBJ1-2; D uncertain. The CDR3 has 14 amino acids. CDR1 SGHAT and CDR2 FQNNGV come from the germline V gene. Deletions cut 4 bases from V and 3 bases from J, with 12 bases between. This CDR3 reads CASSSVAGYYGYTF. In nucleotides, the CDR3 is TGTGCCAGCAGCTCCGTGGCAGGCTACTATGGCTACACCTTC.

The chain couples TRBV5-1 to TRBJ2-7; 12 bases agree with TRBD2. CDR3 length equals 16 residues. J gave up 0 bases and V 3 bases, and 4 bases lay outside the gene matches. The germline gives CDR1 SGHRS, CDR2 YFSETQ. In nucleotides, the CDR3 is TGCGCCAGCAGCTCTCGGACTAGCGGGGTCTCCTACGAGCAGTACTTC. The encoded protein is CASSSRTSGVSYEQYF.

The chain links TRBV19 to TRBJ2-3; D unclear. The CDR3 spans 13 residues. The germline V and J ends were trimmed by 6 bases and 5 bases, with 12 bases remaining between them. The germline V gene has CDR1 LNHDA and CDR2 SQIVND (reference sequence). For the CDR3, the DNA is TGTGCCAGTAGGGCCCCCGCCGTAGATACGCAGTATTTT. This gives the protein CASRAPAVDTQYF. The complete variable domain, with remaining parts taken from reference TRBV19 and TRBJ2-3, reads DGGITQSPKYLFRKEGQNVTLSCEQNLNHDAMYWYRQDPGQGLRLIYYSQIVNDFQKGDIAEGYSVSREKKESFPLTVTSAQKNPTAFYLCASRAPAVDTQYFGPGTRLTVL.

The table lists this clone with a few counts. J is TRBJ1-4 and V is TRBV7-9, with no clear D. This CDR3 spans 15 amino acids. Per germline, CDR1 SEHNR and CDR2 FQNEAQ (reference sequence). With 1 base removed from V and 4 bases from J, the gap between germline ends came to 10 bases. The CDR3 DNA reads as TGTGCCAGCAGCTTAGACCCCGGGGTTAATGAAAAACTGTTTTTT. It yields the protein CASSLDPGVNEKLFF.

In this sample, this clone turned up a few times. The rearrangement links TRBV9 to TRBJ1-2, with D uncertain. CDR3 size: 13 residues. The V gene lost 0 bases and the J gene lost 1 base, with 4 bases spanning the gap. CDR1 is SGDLS and CDR2 is YYNGEE in the germline V gene. The CDR3 sequence: CASSVDSNYGYTF. CDR3 in DNA: TGTGCCAGCAGCGTAGATAGTAACTATGGCTACACCTTC.

This clone was found a few times. The chain combines TRBV18 with TRBJ2-1; the D is unclear. The V end lost 3 bases, the J end lost 9 bases, and 9 bases lay between the germline ends. The germline V gene has CDR1 KGHSH and CDR2 LQKENI. The CDR3 contains 12 residues. CDR3 loop: CASSPTLGEQFF. DNA for the CDR3: TGTGCCAGCTCACCTACCCTGGGTGAGCAGTTCTTC.

The V and J genes are TRBV19 and TRBJ1-1; D unclear. The germline CDR1 and CDR2 sequences are LNHDA and SQIVND (reference sequence). The ends were cut back, 7 bases at V and 4 bases at J, with 16 bases in the middle. CDR3 length equals 14 residues. CDR3 nucleotide sequence: TGTGCCAGTACTCAAAAGGTGGGGTCCACTGAAGCTTTCTTT. It encodes CASTQKVGSTEAFF.

This clone was picked up a small number of times. The V gene is TRBV14, the J gene TRBJ2-7; no firm D call. V lost 2 bases to trimming and J lost 3 bases, with 11 bases between them. The CDR3 totals 14 residues. The germline V gene has CDR1 SGHDN and CDR2 FVKESK. CDR3 nucleotides: TGTGCCAGCAGCCAACTTGAGCTCTACTACGAGCAGTACTTC. This codes for CASSQLELYYEQYF.

The chain uses TRBV2 and TRBJ2-1; D gene uncertain. Trimming pared 2 bases from V and 2 bases from J, leaving 7 bases between. The germline V gene encodes CDR1 SNHLY and CDR2 FYNNEI. This CDR3 comprises 14 residues. The DNA of the CDR3 is TGTGCCAGCAGTGAACATCTAGCCTACAATGAGCAGTTCTTC. It specifies CASSEHLAYNEQFF.

The J gene is TRBJ1-6, the V gene TRBV5-1; 8 bases match TRBD1. This CDR3 is 16 amino acids long. CDR1 and CDR2 from the germline V gene are SGHRS and YFSETQ. Unmatched junction bases numbered 2, after V lost 0 bases and J lost 3 bases. The CDR3: CASSLEQGVYNSPLHF. CDR3 bases: TGCGCCAGCAGCTTGGAACAGGGGGTCTATAATTCACCCCTCCACTTT. Full variable domain (missing parts from reference TRBV5-1 and TRBJ1-6): KAGVTQTPRYLIKTRGQQVTLSCSPISGHRSVSWYQQTPGQGLQFLFEYFSETQRNKGNFPGRFSGRQFSNSRSEMNVSTLELGDSALYLCASSLEQGVYNSPLHFGNGTRLTVT.

This clone showed up just a few times. The chain links TRBV4-1 to TRBJ2-3; 7 nucleotides line up with TRBD2. The V segment lost 3 bases and the J segment 4 bases; nucleotides outside the gene matches: 10. The CDR3 extends over 16 amino acids. The germline gives CDR1 MGHRA, CDR2 YSYEKL. The CDR3 DNA is TGCGCCAGCAGCCATCTGAGCGGGGAGGCGGCAGATACGCAGTATTTT. Translated, it gives CASSHLSGEAADTQYF.

The chain uses TRBV7-3 and TRBJ2-7; D perhaps matches TRBD1 (6 bases). The germline gives CDR1 SGHTA, CDR2 FQGTGA. V was trimmed by 6 bases and J by 0 bases, leaving 9 bases between them. The CDR3 consists of 13 residues. The CDR3 DNA is TGTGCCAGCAGTACAGGGTTCTCCTACGAGCAGTACTTC. It specifies CASSTGFSYEQYF.

This clone was seen only once. The chain links TRBV13 to TRBJ1-4; TRBD1 is a possible D gene (6 bases). V shed 3 bases and J shed 6 bases, with 14 bases lying between them. There are 15 residues in the CDR3. Germline V gene data show CDR1 as PRHDT and CDR2 as FYEKMQ (reference sequence). The CDR3 region is CASSFGNRVDEKLFF. The CDR3 DNA follows: TGTGCCAGCAGCTTTGGGAACAGGGTTGATGAAAAACTGTTTTTT.

This chain joins TRBV19 and TRBJ2-7; 8 bases line up with TRBD2. The V gene's germline CDR1 is LNHDA and CDR2 SQIVND (reference sequence). The CDR3 length is 12 residues. V gave up 10 bases and J gave up 0 bases; unmatched junction bases: 2. CDR3: CATTSVSYEQYF. The CDR3 DNA sequence: TGTGCCACGACTAGCGTCTCCTACGAGCAGTACTTC. The whole variable domain, remainder taken from reference TRBV19 and TRBJ2-7, is DGGITQSPKYLFRKEGQNVTLSCEQNLNHDAMYWYRQDPGQGLRLIYYSQIVNDFQKGDIAEGYSVSREKKESFPLTVTSAQKNPTAFYLCATTSVSYEQYFGPGTRLTVT.

V usage is TRBV5-4 and J usage is TRBJ2-7; possible D gene TRBD1, 6 bases. The CDR3 contains 14 residues. CDR1 is SGHNT and CDR2 is YYREEE in the germline V gene (reference sequence). Trimming removed 0 bases from V and 6 bases from J, with 13 bases in between. CDR3 bases: TGTGCCAGCAGCTTGGTAGGGACAAGACGCGAGCAGTACTTC. It yields the protein CASSLVGTRREQYF.

This chain uses TRBV4-3 with TRBJ2-2, with TRBD2 as a possible D gene (5 bases). Germline V gives CDR1 LGHNA, CDR2 YSLEER. The length of the CDR3 is 16 residues. Trimming cost V 5 bases and J 4 bases, with 17 bases left between them. This chain's CDR3 is CASSIARRTLTGELFF. CDR3 coding DNA: TGCGCCAGCAGCATCGCCAGACGGACTCTCACCGGGGAGCTGTTTTTT.

This clone has just a few counts. The chain couples TRBV5-1 to TRBJ1-2; no reliable D call. The CDR3 runs 12 residues. The germline V gene has CDR1 SGHRS and CDR2 YFSETQ. Trimming pared 0 bases from V and 4 bases from J, leaving 4 bases between. Here the CDR3 DNA reads TGCGCCAGCAGCTTGGGATCCTATGGCTACACCTTC. Translation: CASSLGSYGYTF.

This clone has just one count. V gene TRBV19 combines with J gene TRBJ2-3; the match to TRBD2 covers 12 bases. The length of the CDR3 is 15 residues. The ends lost 6 bases at V and 5 bases at J; junction bases unmatched: 6. The germline V gene has CDR1 LNHDA and CDR2 SQIVND (reference sequence). The CDR3 reads CASSMTSGSVDTQYF. The DNA of the CDR3 is TGTGCCAGTAGCATGACTAGCGGGAGTGTAGATACGCAGTATTTT.

The V call is TRBV27, the J call TRBJ2-3, with 11 bases lining up with TRBD2. The J segment lost 4 bases and the V segment lost 5 bases, leaving 5 bases of the junction unmatched. Germline-derived CDR1 and CDR2 are MNHEY and SMNVEV (reference sequence). The CDR3 contains 15 residues. CDR3: CASSPGLAAPDTQYF. The DNA of the CDR3 is TGTGCCAGCAGTCCGGGACTAGCGGCCCCAGATACGCAGTATTTT.

The chain uses TRBV6-1 and TRBJ1-1; TRBD1 matches 7 bases. After removal of 4 bases from V and 4 bases from J, the junction contained 9 bases not matched to a gene. Germline CDR1 is MNHNS and CDR2 is SASEGT. CDR3 length: 15 amino acids. This chain's CDR3 is CASSGSRGWATEAFF. CDR3 coding DNA: TGTGCCAGCAGTGGTTCCAGGGGGTGGGCCACTGAAGCTTTCTTT.

This chain uses TRBV19 with TRBJ1-4; D perhaps matches TRBD1 (6 bases). V lost 1 base, J lost 3 bases, and 9 bases lay in between. This CDR3 spans 15 amino acids. Germline assignment: CDR1 LNHDA and CDR2 SQIVND (reference sequence). The CDR3 loop reads CASSIVGAANEKLFF. The DNA for the CDR3 is TGTGCCAGTAGTATAGTGGGGGCGGCTAATGAAAAACTGTTTTTT.

The rearrangement links TRBV7-9 to TRBJ1-1, with unresolved D. Germline V gene data show CDR1 as SEHNR and CDR2 as FQNEAQ (reference sequence). The CDR3 length is 11 residues. The V end lost 4 bases, the J end lost 8 bases, and 8 bases lay between the germline ends. CDR3 in DNA: TGTGCCAGCAGCTCAAGTACCGAAGCTTTCTTT. Encoded protein: CASSSSTEAFF.

The chain is built from TRBV5-6 and TRBJ1-5; D remains ambiguous. Germline assignment: CDR1 SGHDT and CDR2 YYEEEE. The CDR3 extends over 15 amino acids. V shed 1 base and J shed 3 bases, with 11 bases lying between them. The CDR3 nucleotides read TGTGCCAGCAGCTTGAAGACGACCAACAATCAGCCCCAGCATTTT. Residues: CASSLKTTNNQPQHF.

The chain carries TRBV5-1 and TRBJ2-7; perhaps TRBD2 as D (7 bases). The germline gives CDR1 SGHRS, CDR2 YFSETQ. This CDR3 spans 15 amino acids. With 4 bases removed from V and 5 bases from J, the gap between germline ends came to 19 bases. The CDR3 loop reads CASSGGVGGDHEQYF. CDR3 in DNA: TGCGCCAGCAGCGGGGGGGTAGGGGGAGACCACGAGCAGTACTTC.

This rearrangement joins TRBV10-3 to TRBJ1-4, with 9 bases lining up with TRBD1. The CDR3 consists of 12 residues. Germline assignment: CDR1 ENHRY and CDR2 SYGVKD. J gave up 7 bases and V 10 bases, and 4 bases lay outside the gene matches. The DNA of the CDR3 is TGTGCCACCGGGACAGGGAGTGAAAAACTGTTTTTT. Translating it yields CATGTGSEKLFF.

V usage is TRBV7-3 and J usage is TRBJ2-1, with D possibly being TRBD1 (5 bases). Trimming stripped 3 bases from V and 1 base from J, with 13 bases between. CDR1 SGHTA and CDR2 FQGTGA come from the germline V gene. The CDR3 is 16 residues long. CDR3 amino acids: CASSLGRDFSYNEQFF. CDR3 nucleotide sequence: TGTGCCAGCAGCTTGGGCAGGGATTTTTCCTACAATGAGCAGTTCTTC.

The chain has TRBV2 and TRBJ1-4, with D uncertain. Looked up from germline, CDR1 is SNHLY and CDR2 is FYNNEI. Trimming took off 0 bases at V and 5 bases at J, with 1 base between the two ends. The length of the CDR3 is 12 residues. As DNA, the CDR3 is TGTGCCAGCAGTGAAGCGAATGAAAAACTGTTTTTT. It encodes CASSEANEKLFF. The entire variable domain, with the rest obtained from reference TRBV2 and TRBJ1-4, is as follows: EPEVTQTPSHQVTQMGQEVILRCVPISNHLYFYWYRQILGQKVEFLVSFYNNEISEKSEIFDDQFSVERPDGSNFTLKIRSTKLEDSAMYFCASSEANEKLFFGSGTQLSVL.

This clone was detected a few times. The J gene is TRBJ1-2, the V gene TRBV30; weak D call: TRBD1 (5 bases). V was cut by 3 bases and J by 2 bases, with 13 bases left in between. Looked up from germline, CDR1 is GTSNPN and CDR2 is SVGIG (reference sequence). The length of the CDR3 is 14 residues. The CDR3 spells CAWRGEGANYGYTF. Written as DNA, the CDR3 is TGTGCCTGGAGGGGGGAAGGGGCCAACTATGGCTACACCTTC.

The table lists this clone with a count of one. DNA for the CDR3: TGTGCCAGCAGTTCTCTCTTAGACAGCCTAGGAACGAACACTGAAGCTTTCTTT. Its translation: CASSSLLDSLGTNTEAFF. This chain uses TRBV7-6 with TRBJ1-1; possibly TRBD1 for D (5 bases). CDR1 is SGHVS and CDR2 is FNYEAQ in the germline V gene. V gave up 6 bases and J gave up 1 base, with 24 bases separating them. The CDR3 sequence is 18 residues long.

J is TRBJ2-5 and V is TRBV6-5; TRBD1 or TRBD2 may be the D gene (5 bases each). Between the trimmed V and J ends, which lost 0 bases and 6 bases, there was a span of 8 bases. This CDR3 is built from 13 residues. The germline V gene encodes CDR1 MNHEY and CDR2 SVGAGI. CDR3 bases: TGTGCCAGCAGTTACTCCGGGACGCAGACCCAGTACTTC. It encodes CASSYSGTQTQYF.

Details on this clone: One junction end does not reproduce the germline sequence, and a read error may be involved. Other DNA sequences within the sample encode an identical CDR3. CDR3 sequence (DNA): TGTGCCAGCAGCCAAGATTCAGGGAGAGGCAATCAACCCCAGCATTTT. It translates to CASSQDSGRGNQPQHF. The J gene is TRBJ1-5, the V gene TRBV4-2; D perhaps matches TRBD1 (5 bases). This CDR3 is built from 16 residues. Germline assignment: CDR1 LGHNA and CDR2 YNFKEQ.